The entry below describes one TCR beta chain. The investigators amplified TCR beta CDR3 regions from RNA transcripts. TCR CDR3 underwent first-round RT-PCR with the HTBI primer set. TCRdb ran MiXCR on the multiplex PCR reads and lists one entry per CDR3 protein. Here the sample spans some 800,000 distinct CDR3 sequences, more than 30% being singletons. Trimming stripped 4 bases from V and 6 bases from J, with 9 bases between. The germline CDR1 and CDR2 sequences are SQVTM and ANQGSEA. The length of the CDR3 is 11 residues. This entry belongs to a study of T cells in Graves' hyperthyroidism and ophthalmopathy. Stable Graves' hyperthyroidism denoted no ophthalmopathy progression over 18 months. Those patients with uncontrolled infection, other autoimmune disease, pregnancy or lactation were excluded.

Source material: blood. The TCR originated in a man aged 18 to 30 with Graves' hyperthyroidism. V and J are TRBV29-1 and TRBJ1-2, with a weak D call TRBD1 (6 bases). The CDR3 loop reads CSVGGAHGYTF. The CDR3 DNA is TGCAGCGTTGGGGGGGCGCATGGCTACACCTTC.